Listed below are T cell receptor beta chains from one sample, sequenced in a study of blood T cell repertoires in COVID-19. Produced via immunoSEQ multiplex PCR; TCRdb's table is partial and in-frame only. This table has roughly 130,000 clones, 80% to 85% appearing once. Sequencing was carried out using peripheral blood. These receptors were obtained from a man between 25 and 39 years old with COVID-19, enrolled during active disease. Each CDR3 is given with its conserved first and last residue. Fields, in order: D gene, clone size, V gene, J gene, CDR3 protein, CDR3 DNA. A D gene is named only where the DNA matches it firmly. Size is omitted from some rows. Given values are once, few, many or a class for expanded clones.

>.|once|TRBV19|TRBJ2-7
CASSPTGAYEQYF
TGTGCCAGTAGTCCAACCGGAGCCTACGAGCAGTACTTC
>.|few|TRBV6-5|TRBJ1-5
CASSYRAGNQPQHF
TGTGCCAGCAGTTATAGGGCAGGGAATCAGCCCCAGCATTTT
>TRBD2|.|TRBV3-1/TRBV3-2|TRBJ2-1
CASSPGLAGRNEQFF
TGTGCCAGCAGCCCGGGACTAGCGGGTCGGAATGAGCAGTTCTTC
>.|.|TRBV7-9|TRBJ1-1
CASSLPVLNTEAFF
TGTGCCAGCAGCTTACCGGTCTTGAACACTGAAGCTTTCTTT
>.|.|TRBV19|TRBJ2-7
CASSPGGRSYEQYF
TGTGCCAGTAGTCCCGGAGGACGGAGCTACGAGCAGTACTTC
>TRBD2|once|TRBV27|TRBJ2-3
CASSSPAGSGSTDTQYF
TGTGCCAGCAGTTCCCCCGCGGGTAGCGGGAGCACAGATACGCAGTATTTT
>.|.|TRBV5-1|TRBJ2-7
CASSLDPGLPYEQYF
TGCGCCAGCAGCTTGGACCCGGGACTCCCCTACGAGCAGTACTTC
>.|.|TRBV28|TRBJ2-7
CASSPGGSGNQYF
TGTGCCAGCAGCCCCGGAGGGTCGGGGAATCAGTACTTC
>.|.|TRBV28|TRBJ2-7
CASSLRTVGEQYF
TGTGCCAGCAGTTTACGGACAGTCGGGGAGCAGTACTTC
>TRBD1|.|TRBV5-4|TRBJ2-7
CASSSRQGRLYEQYF
TGTGCCAGCAGCTCCCGACAGGGCCGACTTTACGAGCAGTACTTC
>.|.|TRBV28|TRBJ1-5
CASSSRQTYKPQHF
TGTGCCAGCAGTTCCCGACAGACTTATAAGCCCCAGCATTTT
>TRBD1|.|TRBV6-2/TRBV6-3|TRBJ1-5
CASSSGTAHSNQPQHF
TGTGCCAGCAGTTCCGGGACAGCGCATAGCAATCAGCCCCAGCATTTT
>TRBD2|.|TRBV11-2|TRBJ2-7
CASSSLAGYEQYF
TGTGCCAGCAGCTCCTTAGCGGGGTACGAGCAGTACTTC
>.|.|TRBV5-6|TRBJ2-3
CASSLVAGTFSTDTQYF
TGTGCCAGCAGCTTGGTGGCAGGTACATTTAGCACAGATACGCAGTATTTT
>.|.|TRBV25-1|TRBJ1-2
CASSPIGIYGYTF
TGTGCCAGCAGCCCCATCGGTATATATGGCTACACCTTC
>.|.|TRBV14|TRBJ2-2
CASSQDRGRRRAGELFF
TGTGCCAGCAGCCAAGACCGAGGGAGGAGAAGGGCCGGGGAGCTGTTTTTT
>TRBD2|once|TRBV9|TRBJ2-1
CASSVSGTYNEQFF
TGTGCCAGCAGCGTAAGCGGGACTTACAATGAGCAGTTCTTC
>.|.|TRBV28|TRBJ2-4
CASSSRGFKNIQYF
TGTGCCAGCAGTTCTAGGGGATTCAAAAACATTCAGTACTTC
>.|.|TRBV24-1|TRBJ2-6
CATGKAGSGANVLTF
TGTGCCACCGGTAAGGCAGGCTCTGGGGCCAACGTCCTGACTTTC
>TRBD1|few|TRBV10-1|TRBJ2-1
CASSRGLRDNEQFF
TGCGCCAGCAGCAGGGGGCTAAGGGACAATGAGCAGTTCTTC
>.|.|TRBV6-1|TRBJ2-6
CASSAPGHRSSGANVLTF
TGTGCCAGCAGTGCCCCGGGACACCGAAGCTCTGGGGCCAACGTCCTGACTTTC
>.|.|TRBV9|TRBJ2-1
CASSVGGEHYNEQFF
TGTGCCAGCAGCGTAGGGGGGGAACACTACAATGAGCAGTTCTTC
>.|once|TRBV6-1|TRBJ2-6
CASSDLGRWGANVLTF
TGTGCCAGCAGTGACCTTGGGAGGTGGGGGGCCAACGTCCTGACTTTC
>TRBD2|.|TRBV7-8|TRBJ2-3
CASSGRRGTSGSEWTDTQYF
TGTGCCAGCAGCGGCAGGCGGGGGACTAGCGGGAGCGAGTGGACAGATACGCAGTATTTT
>TRBD2|.|TRBV19|TRBJ2-1
CASSFVWRETFNEQFF
TGTGCCAGTAGTTTCGTATGGCGGGAGACGTTCAATGAGCAGTTCTTC
>.|once|TRBV7-2|TRBJ2-5
CASSFTGLRKQETQYF
TGTGCCAGCAGCTTTACGGGACTCCGGAAACAAGAGACCCAGTACTTC
>.|.|TRBV15|TRBJ2-6
CATSRAQGSGANVLTF
TGTGCCACCAGCAGGGCACAGGGCTCTGGGGCCAACGTCCTGACTTTC
>TRBD1|.|TRBV6-4|TRBJ2-2
CASSDSGTGDTGELFF
TGTGCCAGCAGTGACTCCGGGACAGGGGACACCGGGGAGCTGTTTTTT